Shown below are 9 T cell receptor beta chains from a single sample sequenced in a study of shared clonotypes between healthy human individuals. The data were produced by immunoSEQ multiplex PCR, yet TCRdb's version contains in-frame clones alone and is incomplete. This table holds 1.4 million to 1.5 million clones, more than 95% found once. The sample taken for sequencing was naive CD4+ T cells sorted from blood. The sample's subset: CD45RA+ positively selected. These receptors were taken from a man aged 25-45 years in good health.

This clone has only one observation. The CDR3 loop is CAISEKDSANYGYTF. The DNA for the CDR3 is TGTGCCATCAGTGAAAAGGACTCAGCTAACTATGGCTACACCTTC. The chain uses TRBV10-3 and TRBJ1-2, with D hard to call. With 3 bases removed from V and 0 bases from J, the gap between germline ends came to 11 bases. The V gene's germline CDR1 is ENHRY and CDR2 SYGVKD. This CDR3 has 15 residues.

CDR3 nucleotide sequence: TGTGCCAGCAGCTTAGCCACCCAGGATGGCAATGAGCAGTTCTTC. Translating gives CASSLATQDGNEQFF. The chain carries TRBV7-9 and TRBJ2-1; D remains ambiguous. Germline V CDR1 and CDR2: SEHNR, FQNEAQ (reference sequence). This CDR3 contains 15 residues. Trimming took 0 bases from V and 6 from J, leaving 12 bases between them.

The sample holds one count of this clone. The chain carries TRBV5-6 and TRBJ2-7; 11 positions agree with TRBD2. The J segment lost 6 bases and the V segment lost 5 bases, leaving 10 bases of the junction unmatched. The germline V gene has CDR1 SGHDT and CDR2 YYEEEE. CDR3 length: 15 amino acids. CDR3 region: CASRTLAGVELEQYF. CDR3 bases: TGTGCCAGCAGGACACTAGCGGGAGTTGAGCTCGAGCAGTACTTC.

The V and J genes are TRBV7-9 and TRBJ1-2; possible D gene TRBD1, 5 bases. In germline, CDR1 is SEHNR, CDR2 FQNEAQ (reference sequence). This CDR3 comprises 12 residues. The ends were cut back, 3 bases at V and 4 bases at J, with 6 bases in the middle. The CDR3, as DNA: TGTGCCAGCAGCTTCGGGGCCTATGGCTACACCTTC. It is translated as CASSFGAYGYTF.

The genes are TRBV5-1 and TRBJ2-2; D not resolved. This CDR3 contains 14 residues. Germline assignment: CDR1 SGHRS and CDR2 YFSETQ. V was clipped by 3 bases and J by 1 base, with 7 bases between them. The CDR3 DNA sequence: TGCGCCAGCAGCTCCCGACAGAACACCGGGGAGCTGTTTTTT. It is translated as CASSSRQNTGELFF.

This rearrangement joins TRBV2 to TRBJ1-5, with a possible D match to TRBD1 (5 bases). The germline CDR1 and CDR2 sequences are SNHLY and FYNNEI. V lost 2 bases and J lost 9, with 8 bases in between. The CDR3 is 12 amino acids. The CDR3 loop reads CASSETQGPQHF. The DNA of the CDR3 is TGTGCCAGCAGTGAAACCCAGGGGCCCCAGCATTTT.

The V and J genes are TRBV9 and TRBJ2-7; 7 bases align to TRBD2. Trimming removed 0 bases from V and 6 bases from J; junction bases left unmatched: 6. This CDR3 has 14 amino acids. The germline gives CDR1 SGDLS, CDR2 YYNGEE. Here the CDR3 DNA reads TGTGCCAGCAGCGTAGAAAGCGGGATGGGCGAGCAGTACTTC. Translated: CASSVESGMGEQYF.

This sequence joins TRBV11-2 and TRBJ1-1; tentatively, D is TRBD1 (5 bases). V was shortened by 0 bases and J by 8 bases, with 13 bases between the two germline ends. Germline V gene lookup returns CDR1 SGHAT and CDR2 FQNNGV. The CDR3 contains 14 residues. In DNA form, the CDR3 reads TGTGCCAGCAGCTTAGATCCCCCGGGGCCCGAAGCTTTCTTT. Its translation: CASSLDPPGPEAFF.

Only a few counts were recorded for this clone. The J gene is TRBJ2-5, the V gene TRBV18, with no clear D. This CDR3 comprises 15 residues. Germline lookup yields CDR1 KGHSH and CDR2 LQKENI. V lost 3 bases and J 2 bases, leaving 13 bases between the germline ends. The CDR3 loop reads CASSPELLIQETQYF. The CDR3 DNA is TGTGCCAGCTCACCGGAACTCCTGATACAAGAGACCCAGTACTTC.